One sample yielded the 20 T cell receptor beta chains listed below, sequenced in a study of T cell changes during pregnancy in multiple sclerosis. Some clones are missing from TCRdb's copy, which holds only in-frame ones; the method was immunoSEQ multiplex PCR. This table holds about 23,000 clones, 85% to 90% found once. Sequencing used CD8+ T cells from peripheral blood mononuclear cells, obtained in the first trimester of pregnancy. The source of these receptors is a female donor with multiple sclerosis, enrolled in a pregnancy study.

V gene TRBV7-9 combines with J gene TRBJ2-2; D unclear. Germline V gene lookup returns CDR1 SEHNR and CDR2 FQNEAQ (reference sequence). CDR3 size: 13 residues. Trimming took 4 bases from V and 0 from J, leaving 3 bases between them. CDR3 loop: CASSSTNTGELFF. CDR3 nucleotide sequence: TGTGCCAGCAGCTCTACGAACACCGGGGAGCTGTTTTTT.

This CDR3 reads CASSKGPSGNGYEQYF. CDR3 nucleotides: TGTGCCAGCAGCAAAGGGCCTAGCGGGAATGGCTACGAGCAGTACTTC. This chain links TRBV21-1 with TRBJ2-7; TRBD2 was called by the table and not checked on the DNA. TRBV21-1 is a pseudogene. This CDR3 spans 16 amino acids.

The sample holds a few counts of this clone. The rearrangement joins TRBV11-2 to TRBJ1-2; D remains unclear. Trimming took 5 bases from V and 2 from J, leaving 6 bases between them. Germline assignment: CDR1 SGHAT and CDR2 FQNNGV. This CDR3 is 12 amino acids long. The CDR3 spells CASSTQNYGYTF. The CDR3 nucleotides read TGTGCCAGCAGCACACAAAACTATGGCTACACCTTC.

The chain joins TRBV5-1 to TRBJ2-1; D unresolved. CDR3 length: 16 residues. Germline lookup yields CDR1 SGHRS and CDR2 YFSETQ. The germline V and J ends were trimmed by 5 bases and 0 bases, with 15 bases remaining between them. For the CDR3, the DNA is TGCGCCAGCAGGCGAAAGATTCACAGCTCCTACAATGAGCAGTTCTTC. Amino acid sequence: CASRRKIHSSYNEQFF.

The chain employs TRBV29-1 and TRBJ2-7; TRBD1 matches 8 bases. Germline V gene sequence: CDR1 SQVTM, CDR2 ANQGSEA. V lost 3 bases, J lost 0 bases, and 4 bases stayed unmatched. This CDR3 comprises 14 residues. The CDR3: CSVDGTGTSYEQYF. The DNA of the CDR3 is TGCAGCGTTGATGGGACAGGAACCTCCTACGAGCAGTACTTC.

J is TRBJ1-3 and V is TRBV7-6, with a tentative D call TRBD1 (6 bases). Germline V CDR1 and CDR2: SGHVS, FNYEAQ. Trimming cost V 1 base and J 3 bases, with 10 bases left between them. There are 15 residues in the CDR3. CDR3 coding DNA: TGTGCCAGCAGCTTAGAATGGGGGCTTGGAAACACCATATATTTT. Amino acid sequence: CASSLEWGLGNTIYF.

As regards this clone: The same CDR3 arises from other DNA sequences in this sample as well. CDR3 residues: CASSERLASTDTQYF. The CDR3 bases are TGTGCCAGCAGTGAGAGACTAGCTAGCACAGATACGCAGTATTTT. The chain is built from TRBV2 and TRBJ2-3; 7 bases line up with TRBD2. CDR3 length equals 15 residues. After removal of 3 bases from V and 0 bases from J, the junction contained 3 bases not matched to a gene. CDR1 is SNHLY and CDR2 is FYNNEI in the germline V gene.

V is TRBV5-1 and J is TRBJ2-1; 11 nucleotides line up with TRBD2. The CDR3 covers 16 residues. V lost 2 bases to trimming and J lost 7 bases; unmatched junction nucleotides: 8. Germline V gene sequence: CDR1 SGHRS, CDR2 YFSETQ. The CDR3 loop reads CASSLPLAGGHNEQFF. The CDR3 region has the DNA TGCGCCAGCAGCTTACCTTTAGCGGGAGGGCATAATGAGCAGTTCTTC.

V gene TRBV2 combines with J gene TRBJ2-2, with 7 nucleotides matching TRBD2. There are 15 residues in the CDR3. In germline, CDR1 is SNHLY, CDR2 FYNNEI. The V segment lost 8 bases and the J segment 1 base; nucleotides outside the gene matches: 7. CDR3 coding DNA: TGTGCCAGCGAGGGGCTAGCGGAGAACACCGGGGAGCTGTTTTTT. Translating it yields CASEGLAENTGELFF.

The V call is TRBV5-4, the J call TRBJ2-3, with 9 bases fitting TRBD2. The CDR3 consists of 15 residues. From germline, CDR1 is SGHNT and CDR2 YYREEE (reference sequence). Losses at the gene ends were 3 bases for V and 5 bases for J; bases not matched to a gene: 7. CDR3: CASSSISGSRDTQYF. DNA for the CDR3: TGTGCCAGCAGCTCCATTAGCGGGAGTAGAGATACGCAGTATTTT.

The chain carries TRBV19 and TRBJ2-1; maybe TRBD2 (7 bases). CDR1 is LNHDA and CDR2 is SQIVND in the germline V gene (reference sequence). Between the trimmed V and J ends, which lost 6 bases and 8 bases, there was a span of 23 bases. The CDR3 totals 16 residues. CDR3 DNA sequence: TGTGCCAGTAGCGAAGGGGGGGCAGGAGAGTTCTATGAGCAGTTCTTC. Amino acids: CASSEGGAGEFYEQFF.

The genes are TRBV4-3 and TRBJ2-2; D is unresolved. Trimming removed 1 base from V and 3 bases from J, with 12 bases in between. The CDR3 spans 16 residues. Germline V CDR1 and CDR2: LGHNA, YSLEER. For the CDR3, the DNA is TGCGCCAGCAGCCAAGGCTTTGTCACAGACACCGGGGAGCTGTTTTTT. Translated, it gives CASSQGFVTDTGELFF.

The CDR3 here is CASSVEWPPPGTGELFF. The CDR3, as DNA: TGTGCCAGCAGCGTAGAATGGCCTCCTCCGGGAACCGGGGAGCTGTTTTTT. V is TRBV9 and J is TRBJ2-2, with a weak D call TRBD2 (5 bases). Germline V lookup: CDR1 SGDLS, CDR2 YYNGEE. CDR3 length equals 17 residues. The V end lost 0 bases, the J end lost 5 bases, and 17 bases lay between the germline ends.

V is TRBV7-6 and J is TRBJ1-4; D ambiguous. Germline CDR1 and CDR2: SGHVS and FNYEAQ. Trimming took off 6 bases at V and 6 bases at J, with 14 bases between the two ends. The CDR3 contains 14 residues. CDR3 in DNA: TGTGCCAGCAGTTCTTCCATAGTTGATGAAAAACTGTTTTTT. Amino acid sequence: CASSSSIVDEKLFF.

The table lists this clone with a few counts. The chain links TRBV5-5 to TRBJ2-6; perhaps TRBD1 as D (6 bases). The CDR3 runs to 17 residues. Germline CDR1 and CDR2: SGHKS and YYEKEE (reference sequence). V was cut by 6 bases and J by 0 bases, with 16 bases left in between. In nucleotides, the CDR3 is TGTGCCAGCACTGGCGGACAGCCGCTCTCTGGGGCCAACGTCCTGACTTTC. Encoded protein: CASTGGQPLSGANVLTF.

The table lists this clone with a count of one. The genes are TRBV19 and TRBJ2-1; tentatively, D is TRBD2 (6 bases). Trimming stripped 7 bases from V and 7 bases from J, with 20 bases between. Germline V lookup: CDR1 LNHDA, CDR2 SQIVND (reference sequence). The CDR3 runs to 15 residues. The CDR3 DNA reads TGTGCCAGTAACGACCGGGACTCCTTCAAGAATGAGCAGTTCTTC. This gives the protein CASNDRDSFKNEQFF. The full variable domain, its missing parts supplied by reference TRBV19 and TRBJ2-1, is DGGITQSPKYLFRKEGQNVTLSCEQNLNHDAMYWYRQDPGQGLRLIYYSQIVNDFQKGDIAEGYSVSREKKESFPLTVTSAQKNPTAFYLCASNDRDSFKNEQFFGPGTRLTVL.

This rearrangement joins TRBV6-4 to TRBJ1-5; D unresolved. The CDR3 sequence is 13 residues long. Germline CDR1 reads MRHNA; CDR2 reads SNTAGT. V was shortened by 6 bases and J by 6 bases, with 12 bases between the two germline ends. CDR3: CASSLQFGQPQHF. CDR3 DNA sequence: TGTGCCAGCAGCCTCCAGTTTGGTCAGCCCCAGCATTTT.

Here the CDR3 reads CASGDRVENIQYF. CDR3 sequence (DNA): TGTGCCAGCGGGGACAGGGTTGAAAACATTCAGTACTTC. The gene calls are TRBV6-1 and TRBJ2-4; 9 nucleotides align to TRBD1. V gave up 8 bases and J gave up 5 bases; unmatched junction bases: 4. The CDR3 sequence is 13 residues long. Germline V CDR1 and CDR2: MNHNS, SASEGT.

This chain uses TRBV27 with TRBJ2-1; D not certain. CDR1 and CDR2 from the germline V gene are MNHEY and SMNVEV (reference sequence). The CDR3 extends over 14 amino acids. The V end was cut by 2 bases, the J end by 5 bases, with 10 bases between. CDR3 residues: CASSLSLENNEQFF. The CDR3 DNA follows: TGTGCCAGCAGTTTAAGCCTAGAAAACAATGAGCAGTTCTTC.

This chain links TRBV7-2 with TRBJ2-1; 8 bases are a match to TRBD2. CDR1 and CDR2 (germline): SGHTA, FQGNSA. The CDR3 has 22 amino acids. The V segment lost 0 bases and the J segment 5 bases; nucleotides outside the gene matches: 24. The CDR3 region has the DNA TGTGCCAGCAGCTTAGCGCTAAGGGGGTGGGTAGCGGGAACCCTGGCTGACAATGAGCAGTTCTTC. Translating gives CASSLALRGWVAGTLADNEQFF. Complete variable domain (other parts from reference TRBV7-2 and TRBJ2-1): GAGVSQSPSNKVTEKGKDVELRCDPISGHTALYWYRQSLGQGLEFLIYFQGNSAPDKSGLPSDRFSAERTGGSVSTLTIQRTQQEDSAVYLCASSLALRGWVAGTLADNEQFFGPGTRLTVL.